A selection of T cell receptor beta chains follows, all from one sample in a study of T cell responses to AZD1222 COVID-19 vaccine. TCRdb keeps only in-frame clones here, not all; method: immunoSEQ multiplex PCR. Of roughly 160,000 clones in the sample, roughly 89% were seen once. The starting material was peripheral blood, obtained on day 0 of AZD1222 vaccination. These receptors all stem from an adult in good health. The CDR3 runs from the conserved cysteine through the conserved F or W. A D gene is named only where the DNA matches it firmly. Size tells how often a clone was seen (once, few, many) or the class of an expanded clone, and some rows leave it out.

d_gene: TRBD1
j_gene: TRBJ1-1
v_gene: TRBV9
len: 18
abundance: .
CDR3nt: TGTGCCAGCAGCGCAAAGACCGGACAGGGGTGGATGAACACTGAAGCTTTCTTT
CDR3aa: CASSAKTGQGWMNTEAFF

d_gene: .
j_gene: TRBJ1-1
v_gene: TRBV6-5
len: 11
abundance: .
CDR3nt: TGTGCCAGCAGACAGAACACTGAAGCTTTCTTT
CDR3aa: CASRQNTEAFF

d_gene: TRBD1
j_gene: TRBJ1-1
v_gene: TRBV19
len: 15
abundance: .
CDR3nt: TGTGCCAGTAGTGGCCGACAGGGGAAAAACACTGAAGCTTTCTTT
CDR3aa: CASSGRQGKNTEAFF

d_gene: .
j_gene: TRBJ1-2
v_gene: TRBV4-2
len: 15
abundance: .
CDR3nt: TGTGCCAGCAGCCAAGACACGACGGGAGTCTATGGCTACACCTTC
CDR3aa: CASSQDTTGVYGYTF

d_gene: TRBD1
j_gene: TRBJ1-1
v_gene: TRBV19
len: 17
abundance: .
CDR3nt: TGTGCCAGTAGACGATCCGGGACAGGGGTGGTGAACACTGAAGCTTTCTTT
CDR3aa: CASRRSGTGVVNTEAFF

d_gene: .
j_gene: TRBJ1-2
v_gene: TRBV6-1
len: 13
abundance: .
CDR3nt: TGTGCCAGCAGTGAACTGGGGGTCTATGGCTACACCTTC
CDR3aa: CASSELGVYGYTF

d_gene: .
j_gene: TRBJ1-1
v_gene: TRBV18
len: 14
abundance: .
CDR3nt: TGTGCCAGCTCACCACCGGCCCGAAACACTGAAGCTTTCTTT
CDR3aa: CASSPPARNTEAFF

d_gene: .
j_gene: TRBJ1-1
v_gene: TRBV15
len: 16
abundance: .
CDR3nt: TGTGCCACCAGCAGAGATATGGTTGGTAACAGCGGGATTGATTTCTTT
CDR3aa: CATSRDMVGNSGIDFF

d_gene: TRBD2
j_gene: TRBJ2-2
v_gene: TRBV5-4
len: 16
abundance: once
CDR3nt: TGTGCCAGCAGCTTGTCGGTAGCGGGAGATGTGGGGGAGCTGTTTTTT
CDR3aa: CASSLSVAGDVGELFF

d_gene: TRBD1
j_gene: TRBJ2-7
v_gene: TRBV18
len: 15
abundance: .
CDR3nt: TGTGCCAGCTCACCACGAACAGGGGCGGCCTACGAGCAGTACTTC
CDR3aa: CASSPRTGAAYEQYF

d_gene: .
j_gene: TRBJ1-2
v_gene: TRBV29-1
len: 12
abundance: .
CDR3nt: TGCAGCGTTGTAGGAGGGTTATATGGCTACACCTTC
CDR3aa: CSVVGGLYGYTF

d_gene: .
j_gene: TRBJ1-6
v_gene: TRBV27
len: 15
abundance: .
CDR3nt: TGTGCCAGCAGTTTATCCAGGGTAGTTAATTCACCCCTCCACTTT
CDR3aa: CASSLSRVVNSPLHF

d_gene: TRBD1
j_gene: TRBJ2-3
v_gene: TRBV5-6
len: 18
abundance: .
CDR3nt: TGTGCCAGCAGCTTGTTGTGGACAGGGGGACCCAGAACAGATACGCAGTATTTT
CDR3aa: CASSLLWTGGPRTDTQYF

d_gene: .
j_gene: TRBJ2-1
v_gene: TRBV5-1
len: 16
abundance: .
CDR3nt: TGCGCCAGCAGCTTGGGGGCAGGGACCTCCTACAATGAGCAGTTCTTC
CDR3aa: CASSLGAGTSYNEQFF

d_gene: .
j_gene: TRBJ1-1
v_gene: TRBV27
len: 13
abundance: .
CDR3nt: TGTGCCAGCAGTATCCGGGATCCAACTGAAGCTTTCTTT
CDR3aa: CASSIRDPTEAFF

d_gene: .
j_gene: TRBJ2-1
v_gene: TRBV7-3
len: 14
abundance: once
CDR3nt: TGTGCCAGCAGCCCGGCTGGCGGGCACAATGAGCAGTTCTTC
CDR3aa: CASSPAGGHNEQFF

d_gene: .
j_gene: TRBJ1-1
v_gene: TRBV3-1/TRBV3-2
len: 14
abundance: .
CDR3nt: TGTGCCAGCAGCCAATCCCCCATGAACACTGAAGCTTTCTTT
CDR3aa: CASSQSPMNTEAFF

d_gene: TRBD2
j_gene: TRBJ2-5
v_gene: TRBV5-1
len: 16
abundance: .
CDR3nt: TGCGCCAGTCCGGGGACTAGCGGGGGGAAACAAGAGACCCAGTACTTC
CDR3aa: CASPGTSGGKQETQYF

d_gene: .
j_gene: TRBJ1-2
v_gene: TRBV5-1
len: 17
abundance: .
CDR3nt: TGCGCCAGCAGCAATAAATTTGGAGGCTCCCTAGGCTATGGCTACACCTTC
CDR3aa: CASSNKFGGSLGYGYTF

d_gene: TRBD1
j_gene: TRBJ1-1
v_gene: TRBV5-1
len: 17
abundance: .
CDR3nt: TGCGCCAGCAGCTTTGTAGGACAGGGAATAGGGTACACTGAAGCTTTCTTT
CDR3aa: CASSFVGQGIGYTEAFF

d_gene: .
j_gene: TRBJ1-5
v_gene: TRBV5-6
len: 14
abundance: .
CDR3nt: TGTGCCAGCAGCTCCGGACGGCACAATCAGCCCCAGCATTTT
CDR3aa: CASSSGRHNQPQHF

d_gene: .
j_gene: TRBJ1-1
v_gene: TRBV7-6
len: 15
abundance: once
CDR3nt: TGTGCCAGCAGCCGCGTTTGGTCAATGGCCACTGAAGCTTTCTTT
CDR3aa: CASSRVWSMATEAFF

d_gene: .
j_gene: TRBJ1-1
v_gene: TRBV27
len: 13
abundance: .
CDR3nt: TGTGCCAGCAGTTTTCAGGCAAGGGGTGAAGCTTTCTTT
CDR3aa: CASSFQARGEAFF

d_gene: .
j_gene: TRBJ2-1
v_gene: TRBV28
len: 17
abundance: .
CDR3nt: TGTGCCAGCAGTTTCCCAGGACCTAGACAATCCTACAATGAGCAGTTCTTC
CDR3aa: CASSFPGPRQSYNEQFF

d_gene: TRBD1
j_gene: TRBJ1-3
v_gene: TRBV5-1
len: 17
abundance: .
CDR3nt: TGCGCCAGCAGCCTCGGAGTCAGGGGGCTTTTTGGAAACACCATATATTTT
CDR3aa: CASSLGVRGLFGNTIYF

d_gene: .
j_gene: TRBJ1-5
v_gene: TRBV2
len: 18
abundance: .
CDR3nt: TGTGCCAGCAGTGAAATCCCTTTGGCCCTTGGCGGCAATCAGCCCCAGCATTTT
CDR3aa: CASSEIPLALGGNQPQHF

d_gene: TRBD2
j_gene: TRBJ2-5
v_gene: TRBV7-9
len: 17
abundance: .
CDR3nt: TGTGCCAGCAGCCCACTAGCGGGAGAGCTACCTCAAGAGACCCAGTACTTC
CDR3aa: CASSPLAGELPQETQYF

d_gene: TRBD1
j_gene: TRBJ1-4
v_gene: TRBV5-4
len: 13
abundance: .
CDR3nt: TGTGCCAGCAGCTTCTGGGACAGTGAAAAACTGTTTTTT
CDR3aa: CASSFWDSEKLFF

d_gene: .
j_gene: TRBJ2-7
v_gene: TRBV18
len: 13
abundance: .
CDR3nt: TGTGCCAGCTCCCTCGGCGGGAACTACGAGCAGTACTTC
CDR3aa: CASSLGGNYEQYF

d_gene: .
j_gene: TRBJ2-3
v_gene: TRBV5-1
len: 16
abundance: once
CDR3nt: TGCGCCAGCATCCGAGGCCAGTCCTGGAGCACAGATACGCAGTATTTT
CDR3aa: CASIRGQSWSTDTQYF

d_gene: TRBD2
j_gene: TRBJ2-7
v_gene: TRBV9
len: 12
abundance: .
CDR3nt: TGTGCCAGCAGCCGGGGAGGGGACGAGCAGTACTTC
CDR3aa: CASSRGGDEQYF

d_gene: TRBD2
j_gene: TRBJ2-1
v_gene: TRBV27
len: 13
abundance: .
CDR3nt: TGTGCCAGCAGCTACACTAGCGCTGGTGAGCAGTTCTTC
CDR3aa: CASSYTSAGEQFF

d_gene: .
j_gene: TRBJ1-5
v_gene: TRBV6-1
len: 15
abundance: .
CDR3nt: TGTGCCAGCAGTGAGATTGACAGTAGCAATCAGCCCCAGCATTTT
CDR3aa: CASSEIDSSNQPQHF

d_gene: TRBD2
j_gene: TRBJ2-1
v_gene: TRBV24-1
len: 13
abundance: .
CDR3nt: TGTGCCACCGCGGGGGGTCCCTACAATGAGCAGTTCTTC
CDR3aa: CATAGGPYNEQFF

d_gene: TRBD1
j_gene: TRBJ1-6
v_gene: TRBV30
len: 12
abundance: .
CDR3nt: TGTGCCTCACAGGGGAATAATTCACCCCTCCACTTT
CDR3aa: CASQGNNSPLHF

d_gene: TRBD1
j_gene: TRBJ2-3
v_gene: TRBV10-3
len: 16
abundance: few
CDR3nt: TGTGCCATCAGTGAGTCAGCGACAGGGGGCTCAGATACGCAGTATTTT
CDR3aa: CAISESATGGSDTQYF

d_gene: TRBD1
j_gene: TRBJ2-5
v_gene: TRBV11-2
len: 14
abundance: .
CDR3nt: TGTGCCAGCAGCTTAGCCAGGGGGCTAGAGACCCAGTACTTC
CDR3aa: CASSLARGLETQYF